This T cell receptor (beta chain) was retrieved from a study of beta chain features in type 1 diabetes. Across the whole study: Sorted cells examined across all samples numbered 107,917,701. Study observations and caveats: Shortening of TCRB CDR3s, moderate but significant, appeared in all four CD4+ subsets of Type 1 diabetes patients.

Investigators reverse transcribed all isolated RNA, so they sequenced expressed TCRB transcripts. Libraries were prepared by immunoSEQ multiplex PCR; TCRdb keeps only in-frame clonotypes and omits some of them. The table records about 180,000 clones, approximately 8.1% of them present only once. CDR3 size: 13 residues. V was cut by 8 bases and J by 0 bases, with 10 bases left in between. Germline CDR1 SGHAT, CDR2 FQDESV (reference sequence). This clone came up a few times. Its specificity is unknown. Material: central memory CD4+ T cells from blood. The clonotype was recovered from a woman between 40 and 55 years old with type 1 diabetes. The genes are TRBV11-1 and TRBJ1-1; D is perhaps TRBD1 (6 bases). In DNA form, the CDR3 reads TGTGCCAGCGCTGGACAGATGAACACTGAAGCTTTCTTT. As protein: CASAGQMNTEAFF.